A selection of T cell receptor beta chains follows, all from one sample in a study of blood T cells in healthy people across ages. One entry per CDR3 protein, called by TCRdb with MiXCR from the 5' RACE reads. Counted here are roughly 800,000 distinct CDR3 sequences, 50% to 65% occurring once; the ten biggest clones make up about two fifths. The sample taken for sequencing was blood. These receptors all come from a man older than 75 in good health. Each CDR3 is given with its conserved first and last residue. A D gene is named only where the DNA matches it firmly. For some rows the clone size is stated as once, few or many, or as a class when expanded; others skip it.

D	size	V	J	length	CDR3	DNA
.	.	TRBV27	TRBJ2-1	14	CASSLIRPYNEQFF	TGTGCCAGCAGTTTAATTCGCCCCTACAATGAGCAGTTCTTC
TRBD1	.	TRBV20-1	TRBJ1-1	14	CSAPHPGQGAEAFF	TGCAGTGCTCCCCACCCGGGACAGGGGGCTGAAGCTTTCTTT
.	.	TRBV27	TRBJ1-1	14	CASSFLPENTETFF	TGTGCCAGCAGTTTTCTGCCAGAGAACACTGAAACTTTCTTT
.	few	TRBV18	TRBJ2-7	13	CASSPDSAYEQYF	TGTGCCAGCTCACCCGACTCGGCGTACGAGCAGTACTTC
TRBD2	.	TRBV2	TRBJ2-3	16	CASSRPSSGRGRDAYF	TGTGCCAGCAGCAGGCCGAGCAGCGGGAGAGGGAGAGACGCGTATTTT
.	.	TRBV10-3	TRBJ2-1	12	CAISGSRNEQFF	TGTGCCATCAGCGGGAGTCGGAATGAGCAGTTCTTC
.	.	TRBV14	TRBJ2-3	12	CASSQVKDTQYF	TGTGCCAGCAGCCAAGTGAAAGATACGCAGTATTTT
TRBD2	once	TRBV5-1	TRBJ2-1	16	CASSSSTSVPHNEQFF	TGCGCCAGCAGCTCTTCTACTAGCGTTCCCCACAATGAGCAGTTCTTC
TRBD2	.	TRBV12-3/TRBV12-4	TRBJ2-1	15	CASTILAGGSGEQFF	TGTGCCAGCACCATACTAGCGGGAGGGTCGGGTGAGCAGTTCTTC
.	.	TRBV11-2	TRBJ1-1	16	CASQGYRVRWNTEAFF	TGTGCCAGCCAGGGGTATCGGGTTCGCTGGAACACTGAAGCTTTCTTT
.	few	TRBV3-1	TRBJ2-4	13	CASRQGQQNIQYF	TGTGCCAGCAGGCAGGGACAACAAAACATTCAGTACTTC
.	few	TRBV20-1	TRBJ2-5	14	CSARLQALRETQYF	TGCAGTGCTAGACTACAGGCCCTGAGAGAGACCCAGTACTTC
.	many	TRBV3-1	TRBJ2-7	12	CASSQRVGEQYF	TGTGCCAGCAGCCAACGAGTGGGCGAGCAGTACTTC
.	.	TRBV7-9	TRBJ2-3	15	CASSLGLALTDTQYF	TGTGCCAGCAGCTTAGGGTTAGCGCTCACAGATACGCAGTATTTT
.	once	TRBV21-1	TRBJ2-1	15	CASTPGDPSYNEQFF	TGTGCCAGCACCCCGGGCGATCCCTCCTACAATGAGCAGTTCTTC
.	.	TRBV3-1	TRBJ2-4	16	CASSQGQTFAKNIQYF	TGTGCCAGCAGCCAAGGACAGACCTTTGCCAAAAACATTCAGTACTTC
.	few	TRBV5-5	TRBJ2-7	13	CASSLVGSHEQYF	TGTGCCAGCAGCTTGGTAGGCAGCCACGAGCAGTACTTC
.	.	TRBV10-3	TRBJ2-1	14	CAISDRGDANEQFF	TGTGCCATCAGTGACAGGGGGGATGCGAATGAGCAGTTCTTC
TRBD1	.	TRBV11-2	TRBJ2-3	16	CASSACLGQGHRYAYF	TGTGCCAGCAGCGCATGCCTGGGACAGGGACACAGATACGCGTATTTT
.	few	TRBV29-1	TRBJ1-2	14	CSAHPEGGGYGYTF	TGCAGCGCCCACCCGGAGGGAGGCGGCTATGGCTACACCTTC
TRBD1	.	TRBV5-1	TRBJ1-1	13	CASSFGTGGEAFF	TGCGCCAGCAGCTTCGGGACAGGAGGTGAAGCTTTCTTT
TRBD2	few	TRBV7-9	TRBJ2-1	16	CASSLVGQREKNEQFF	TGTGCCAGCAGCCTTGTGGGGCAGCGGGAGAAGAATGAGCAGTTCTTC
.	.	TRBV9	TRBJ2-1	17	CASSVGLPGFDRNEQFF	TGTGCCAGCAGCGTAGGCTTGCCGGGATTTGATAGGAATGAGCAGTTCTTC
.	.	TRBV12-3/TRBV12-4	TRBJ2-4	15	CAGSVTGSQKNIQYF	TGTGCCGGCAGTGTGACTGGGAGCCAAAAAAACATTCAGTACTTC
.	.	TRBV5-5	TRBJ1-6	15	CASSLYQDPNSPLHF	TGTGCCAGCAGCTTGTATCAGGACCCCAATTCACCCCTCCACTTT
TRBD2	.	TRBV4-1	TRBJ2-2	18	CASSHDPGTSANTGELFF	TGCGCCAGCAGCCACGACCCCGGGACTAGCGCCAACACCGGGGAGCTGTTTTTT
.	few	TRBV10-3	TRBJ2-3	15	CAISKAAGATDTQYF	TGTGCCATCAGTAAGGCTGCAGGGGCCACAGATACGCAGTATTTT
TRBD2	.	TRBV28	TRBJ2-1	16	CASSSGPQRDANEQFF	TGTGCCAGCAGTTCCGGACCCCAGCGGGACGCGAATGAGCAGTTCTTC
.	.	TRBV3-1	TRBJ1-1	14	CASSQGVGNTEAFF	TGTGCCAGCAGCCAGGGAGTAGGTAACACTGAAGCTTTCTTT
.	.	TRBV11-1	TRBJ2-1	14	CASSSPSVEGEQFF	TGTGCCAGCAGCTCCCCCAGCGTTGAAGGTGAGCAGTTCTTC
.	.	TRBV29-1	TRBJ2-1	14	CSVEGGYSYNEQFF	TGCAGCGTTGAAGGAGGGTACTCCTACAATGAGCAGTTCTTC
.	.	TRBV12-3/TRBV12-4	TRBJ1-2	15	CASSPTGGGSYGYTF	TGTGCCAGCAGTCCGACCGGGGGAGGAAGCTATGGCTACACCTTC
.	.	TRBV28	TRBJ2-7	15	CASSSPRSKSYEQYF	TGTGCCAGCAGTTCTCCCCGATCTAAAAGCTACGAGCAGTACTTC
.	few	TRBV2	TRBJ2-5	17	CASVAQKRAHLQETQYF	TGTGCCAGCGTCGCCCAGAAACGGGCCCACCTCCAAGAGACCCAGTACTTC
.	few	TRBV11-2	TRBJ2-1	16	CASSLDQGTTYNEQFF	TGTGCCAGCAGCTTAGATCAGGGGACAACCTACAATGAGCAGTTCTTC
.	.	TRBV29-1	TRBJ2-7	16	CSVRGGYWGGDYEQYF	TGCAGCGTCCGCGGGGGCTATTGGGGAGGCGACTACGAGCAGTACTTC
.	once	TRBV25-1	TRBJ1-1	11	CATQAATEAFF	TGTGCCACCCAAGCGGCCACTGAAGCTTTCTTT
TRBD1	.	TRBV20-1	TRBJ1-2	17	CSAPRGAGGPANYGYTF	TGCAGTGCCCCTAGGGGGGCAGGGGGCCCGGCTAACTATGGCTACACCTTC
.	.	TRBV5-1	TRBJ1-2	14	CASSFDGFGYGYTF	TGCGCCAGCAGCTTTGACGGCTTTGGGTATGGCTACACCTTC
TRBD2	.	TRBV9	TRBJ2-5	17	CASSVKDSGSPVETQYF	TGTGCCAGCAGCGTGAAGGATAGCGGGAGCCCCGTGGAGACCCAGTACTTC
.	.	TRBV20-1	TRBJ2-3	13	CSAKGGTADTQYF	TGCAGTGCTAAGGGCGGGACGGCAGATACGCAGTATTTT
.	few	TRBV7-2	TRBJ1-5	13	CASSPTSNQPQHF	TGTGCCAGCAGCCCAACTAGCAATCAGCCCCAGCATTTT
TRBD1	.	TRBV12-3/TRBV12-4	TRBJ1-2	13	CASSLGSGGGYTF	TGTGCCAGCAGTTTAGGATCAGGGGGAGGCTACACCTTC
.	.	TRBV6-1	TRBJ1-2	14	CASSEDILTGGYTF	TGTGCCAGCAGTGAGGACATCTTAACGGGCGGCTACACCTTC
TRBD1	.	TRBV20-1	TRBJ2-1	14	CSARAWDRYNEQFF	TGCAGTGCTAGAGCATGGGACAGGTACAATGAGCAGTTCTTC
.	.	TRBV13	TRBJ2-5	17	CASSSRSDSQFEETQYF	TGTGCCAGCAGCTCCCGGTCGGATTCCCAGTTTGAAGAGACCCAGTACTTC
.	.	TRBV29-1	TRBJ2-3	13	CSVEIGSTDMQYF	TGCAGCGTTGAGATCGGTAGCACAGATATGCAGTATTTT
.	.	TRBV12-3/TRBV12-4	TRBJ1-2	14	CASSPGQVNYGYTF	TGTGCCAGCAGTCCGGGCCAGGTCAACTATGGCTACACCTTC
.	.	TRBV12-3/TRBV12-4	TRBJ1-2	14	CASRTTGSLAGYTF	TGTGCCAGCAGAACGACTGGATCCCTGGCGGGCTACACCTTC
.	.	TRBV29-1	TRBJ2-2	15	CSVAPPSANTGELFF	TGCAGCGTCGCCCCCCCCAGTGCGAACACCGGGGAGCTGTTTTTT
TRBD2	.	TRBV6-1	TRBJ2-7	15	CASSAGTGGNYEQYF	TGTGCCAGCAGTGCTGGAACGGGAGGAAACTACGAGCAGTACTTC
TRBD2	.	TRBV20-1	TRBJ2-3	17	CSARDLAGAVWTDTQYF	TGCAGTGCTAGAGATCTAGCGGGAGCCGTATGGACAGATACGCAGTATTTT
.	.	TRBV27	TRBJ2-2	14	CASTPRRDTGELFF	TGTGCCAGCACCCCACGACGAGACACCGGGGAGCTGTTTTTT
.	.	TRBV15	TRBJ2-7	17	CATSRVRGKTSSYEQYF	TGTGCCACCAGCAGAGTTCGGGGTAAGACGAGCTCCTACGAGCAGTACTTC
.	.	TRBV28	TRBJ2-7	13	CASTAGAEREQYF	TGTGCCAGCACGGCGGGGGCTGAGCGTGAGCAGTACTTC
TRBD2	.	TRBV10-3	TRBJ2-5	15	CAISKAGAIQETQYF	TGTGCCATCAGTAAGGCGGGAGCGATCCAAGAGACCCAGTACTTC
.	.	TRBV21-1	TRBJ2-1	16	CASSKWGGYSYNEQFF	TGTGCCAGCAGCAAATGGGGGGGGTACTCCTACAATGAGCAGTTCTTC
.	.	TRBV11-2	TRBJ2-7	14	CASSLGGKPYEQYF	TGTGCCAGCAGCTTAGGGGGTAAGCCATACGAGCAGTACTTC
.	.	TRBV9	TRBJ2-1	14	CASSVENVWDEQFF	TGTGCCAGCAGCGTAGAAAACGTCTGGGATGAGCAGTTCTTC